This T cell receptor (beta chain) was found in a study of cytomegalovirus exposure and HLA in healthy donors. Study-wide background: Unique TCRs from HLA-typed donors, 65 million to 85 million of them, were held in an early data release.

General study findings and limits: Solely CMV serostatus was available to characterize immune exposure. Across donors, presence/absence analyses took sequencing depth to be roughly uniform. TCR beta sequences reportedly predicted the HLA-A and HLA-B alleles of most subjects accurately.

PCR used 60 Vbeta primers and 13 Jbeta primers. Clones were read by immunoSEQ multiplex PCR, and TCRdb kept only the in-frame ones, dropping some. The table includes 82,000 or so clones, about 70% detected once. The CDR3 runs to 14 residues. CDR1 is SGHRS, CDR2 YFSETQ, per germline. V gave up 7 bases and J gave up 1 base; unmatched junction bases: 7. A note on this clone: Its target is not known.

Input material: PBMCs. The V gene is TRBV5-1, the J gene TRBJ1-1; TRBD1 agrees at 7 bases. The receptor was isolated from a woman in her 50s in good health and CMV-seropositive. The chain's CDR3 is CASSRGLGNTEAFF. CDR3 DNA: TGCGCCAGCTCAAGGGGGCTCGGGAACACTGAAGCTTTCTTT.